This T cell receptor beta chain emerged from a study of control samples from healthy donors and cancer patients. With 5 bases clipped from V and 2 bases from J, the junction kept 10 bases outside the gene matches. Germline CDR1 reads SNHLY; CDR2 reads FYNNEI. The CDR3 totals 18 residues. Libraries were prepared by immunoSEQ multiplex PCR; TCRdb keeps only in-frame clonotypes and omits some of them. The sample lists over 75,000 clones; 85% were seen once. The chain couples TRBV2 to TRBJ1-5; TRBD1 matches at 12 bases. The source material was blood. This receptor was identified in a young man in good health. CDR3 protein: CASSTFPGQGAGNQPQHF. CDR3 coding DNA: TGTGCCAGCAGTACCTTCCCGGGACAGGGGGCTGGCAATCAGCCCCAGCATTTT.